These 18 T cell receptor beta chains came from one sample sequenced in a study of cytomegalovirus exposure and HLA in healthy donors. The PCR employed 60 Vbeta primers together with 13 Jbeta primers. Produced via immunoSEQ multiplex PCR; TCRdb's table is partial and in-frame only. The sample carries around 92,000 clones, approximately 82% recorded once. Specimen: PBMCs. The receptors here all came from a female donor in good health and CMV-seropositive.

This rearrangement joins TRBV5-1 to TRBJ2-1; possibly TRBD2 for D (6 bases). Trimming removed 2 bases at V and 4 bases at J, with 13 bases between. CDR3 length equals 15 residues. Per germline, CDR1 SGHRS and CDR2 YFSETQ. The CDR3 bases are TGCGCCAGCAGCTTCAAACTAGCAGCTTACAATGAGCAGTTCTTC. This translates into CASSFKLAAYNEQFF.

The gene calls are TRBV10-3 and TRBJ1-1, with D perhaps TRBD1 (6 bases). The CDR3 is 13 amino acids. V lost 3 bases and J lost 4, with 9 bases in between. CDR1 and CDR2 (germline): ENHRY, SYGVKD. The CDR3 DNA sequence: TGTGCCATCAGTGACTTAGGGGGCACTGAAGCTTTCTTT. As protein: CAISDLGGTEAFF.

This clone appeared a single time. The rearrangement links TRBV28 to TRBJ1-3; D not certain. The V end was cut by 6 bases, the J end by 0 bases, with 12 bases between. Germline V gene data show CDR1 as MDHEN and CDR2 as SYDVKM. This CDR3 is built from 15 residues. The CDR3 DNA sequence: TGTGCCAGCAGGGGAGGGAGCCACTCTGGAAACACCATATATTTT. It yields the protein CASRGGSHSGNTIYF.

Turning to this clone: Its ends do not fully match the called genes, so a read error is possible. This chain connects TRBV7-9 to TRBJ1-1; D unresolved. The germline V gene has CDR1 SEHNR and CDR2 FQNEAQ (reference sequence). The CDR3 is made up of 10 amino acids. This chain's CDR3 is CSSSSLAAYF. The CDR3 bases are TGTTCCAGCAGCTCCCTCGCGGCCTACTTT.

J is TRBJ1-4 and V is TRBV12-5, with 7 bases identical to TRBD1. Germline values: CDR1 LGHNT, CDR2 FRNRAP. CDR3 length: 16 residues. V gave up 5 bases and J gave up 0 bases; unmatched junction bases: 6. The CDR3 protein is CASGESQGATNEKLFF. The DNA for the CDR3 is TGTGCTAGTGGTGAATCCCAGGGGGCAACTAATGAAAAACTGTTTTTT.

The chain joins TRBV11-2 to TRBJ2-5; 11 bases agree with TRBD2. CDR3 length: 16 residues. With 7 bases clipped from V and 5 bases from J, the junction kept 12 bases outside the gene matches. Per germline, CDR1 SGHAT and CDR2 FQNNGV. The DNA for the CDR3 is TGTGCCAGCAACCTTATAGCGGGGGGGCCGGGTGAGACCCAGTACTTC. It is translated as CASNLIAGGPGETQYF. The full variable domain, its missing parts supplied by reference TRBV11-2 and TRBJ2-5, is EAGVAQSPRYKIIEKRQSVAFWCNPISGHATLYWYQQILGQGPKLLIQFQNNGVVDDSQLPKDRFSAERLKGVDSTLKIQPAKLEDSAVYLCASNLIAGGPGETQYFGPGTRLLVL.

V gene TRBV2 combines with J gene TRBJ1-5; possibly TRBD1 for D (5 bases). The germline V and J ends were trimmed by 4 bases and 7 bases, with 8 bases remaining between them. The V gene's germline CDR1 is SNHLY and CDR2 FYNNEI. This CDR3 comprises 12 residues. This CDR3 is CASSVTVQPQHF. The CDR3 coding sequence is TGTGCCAGCAGTGTGACAGTCCAGCCCCAGCATTTT.

The chain's CDR3 is CASSLARYTEAFF. CDR3 nucleotide sequence: TGTGCCAGCAGCTTAGCGAGATACACTGAAGCTTTCTTT. The gene calls are TRBV7-2 and TRBJ1-1; no firm D call. Trimming stripped 0 bases from V and 3 bases from J, with 5 bases between. The germline V gene encodes CDR1 SGHTA and CDR2 FQGNSA. The CDR3 is 13 amino acids.

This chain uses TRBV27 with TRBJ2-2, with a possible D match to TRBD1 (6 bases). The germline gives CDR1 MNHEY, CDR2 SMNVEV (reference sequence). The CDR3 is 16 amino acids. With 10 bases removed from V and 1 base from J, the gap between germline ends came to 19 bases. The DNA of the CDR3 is TGTGCCACCAGCGAGGGCAGGGGAAAGAACACCGGGGAGCTGTTTTTT. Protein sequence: CATSEGRGKNTGELFF.

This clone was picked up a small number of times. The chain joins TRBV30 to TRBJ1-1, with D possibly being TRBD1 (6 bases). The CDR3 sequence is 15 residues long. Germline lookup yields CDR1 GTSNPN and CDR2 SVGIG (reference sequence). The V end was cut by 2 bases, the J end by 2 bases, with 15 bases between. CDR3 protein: CAWSLGQTGNTEAFF. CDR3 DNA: TGTGCCTGGAGTCTCGGACAGACCGGCAACACTGAAGCTTTCTTT.

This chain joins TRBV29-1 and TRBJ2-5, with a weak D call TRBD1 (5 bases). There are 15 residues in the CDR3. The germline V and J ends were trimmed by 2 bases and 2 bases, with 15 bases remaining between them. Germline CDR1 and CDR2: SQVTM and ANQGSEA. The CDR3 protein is CSVELARARQETQYF. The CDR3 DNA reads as TGCAGCGTTGAATTGGCCAGGGCGAGGCAAGAGACCCAGTACTTC.

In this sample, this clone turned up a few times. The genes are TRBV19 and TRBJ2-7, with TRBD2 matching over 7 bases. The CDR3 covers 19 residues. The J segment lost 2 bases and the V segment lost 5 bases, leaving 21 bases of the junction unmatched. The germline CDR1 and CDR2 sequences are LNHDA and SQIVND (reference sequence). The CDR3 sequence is CASSRKAPGRSTFAYEQYF. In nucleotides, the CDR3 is TGTGCCAGTAGTCGTAAGGCCCCCGGGAGGTCCACCTTCGCCTACGAGCAGTACTTC.

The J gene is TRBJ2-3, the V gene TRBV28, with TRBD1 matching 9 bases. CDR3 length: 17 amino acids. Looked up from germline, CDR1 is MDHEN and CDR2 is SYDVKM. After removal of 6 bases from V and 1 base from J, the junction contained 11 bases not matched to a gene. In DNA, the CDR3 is TGTGCCAGCAGCCTTACCGGTTGGACAGGGGGCACAGATACGCAGTATTTT. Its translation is CASSLTGWTGGTDTQYF.

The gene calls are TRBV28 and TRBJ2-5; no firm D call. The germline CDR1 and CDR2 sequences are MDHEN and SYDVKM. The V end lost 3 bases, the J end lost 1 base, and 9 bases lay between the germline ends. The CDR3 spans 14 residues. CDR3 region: CASSFRSLQETQYF. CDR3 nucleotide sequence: TGTGCCAGCAGTTTCCGGTCACTCCAAGAGACCCAGTACTTC.

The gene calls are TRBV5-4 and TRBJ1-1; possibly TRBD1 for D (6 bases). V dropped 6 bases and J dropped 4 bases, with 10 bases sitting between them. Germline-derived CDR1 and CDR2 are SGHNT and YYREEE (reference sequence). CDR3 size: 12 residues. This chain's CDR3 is CASTRGGTEAFF. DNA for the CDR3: TGTGCCAGCACTCGAGGGGGCACTGAAGCTTTCTTT.

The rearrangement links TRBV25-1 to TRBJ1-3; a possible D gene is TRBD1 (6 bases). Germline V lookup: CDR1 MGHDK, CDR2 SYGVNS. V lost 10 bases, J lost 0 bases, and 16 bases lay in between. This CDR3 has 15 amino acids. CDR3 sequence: CATAGGPSSGNTIYF. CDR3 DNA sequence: TGTGCCACCGCTGGGGGCCCGAGCTCTGGAAACACCATATATTTT. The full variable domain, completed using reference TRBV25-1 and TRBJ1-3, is EADIYQTPRYLVIGTGKKITLECSQTMGHDKMYWYQQDPGMELHLIHYSYGVNSTEKGDLSSESTVSRIRTEHFPLTLESARPSHTSQYLCATAGGPSSGNTIYFGEGSWLTVV.

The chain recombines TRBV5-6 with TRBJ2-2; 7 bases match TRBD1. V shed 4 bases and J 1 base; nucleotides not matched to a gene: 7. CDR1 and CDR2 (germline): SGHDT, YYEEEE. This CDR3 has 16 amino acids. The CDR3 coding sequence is TGTGCCAGCAGCCGGGCGAGGACAGGGAACACCGGGGAGCTGTTTTTT. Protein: CASSRARTGNTGELFF.

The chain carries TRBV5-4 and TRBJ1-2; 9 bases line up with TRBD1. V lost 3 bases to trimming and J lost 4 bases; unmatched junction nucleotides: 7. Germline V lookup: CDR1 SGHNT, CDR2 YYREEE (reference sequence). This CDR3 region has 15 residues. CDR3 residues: CASSSGQGFSYGYTF. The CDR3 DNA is TGTGCCAGCAGCTCCGGACAGGGGTTTAGCTATGGCTACACCTTC.